This paragraph covers one T cell receptor (beta chain) sequence. The data were obtained in a study of Graves' ophthalmopathy and Graves' hyperthyroidism. Losses at the gene ends were 9 bases for V and 7 bases for J; bases not matched to a gene: 9. This CDR3 region has 14 residues. Looked up from germline, CDR1 is SNHLY and CDR2 is FYNNEI. TCR beta CDR3 amplification used RNA transcripts. HTBI-primed RT-PCR formed the first round, and a multiplex PCR formed the second. From the multiplex PCR reads, TCRdb called clonotypes with MiXCR, one entry per CDR3 protein. The sample records approximately 460,000 distinct CDR3 sequences, roughly 14% being singletons. Certain patients, namely those with other autoimmune diseases, uncontrolled infections, pregnancy or lactation, were excluded. Sampling about 9.7 ml of fresh peripheral blood provided the PBMCs.

The TCR originated in a woman younger than 45 with Graves' ophthalmopathy. The chain is built from TRBV2 and TRBJ1-6; 7 bases fit TRBD1. The sample comprised blood. The CDR3 nucleotides are TGTGCCAGAGGGGGCCGGGCTGCAAATTCACCCCTCCACTTT. This codes for CARGGRAANSPLHF.